These 30 T cell receptor beta chains were sequenced from one sample in a study of monozygotic twins with inflammatory bowel disease. TCRdb reprocessed the 5' RACE reads and reports one entry per CDR3 protein, with no DNA. There are about 160,000 distinct CDR3 sequences in the sample, with over 2.5% held by the top ten. The sample taken for sequencing was blood. All receptors come from a human donor with ulcerative colitis or Crohn's disease, or a healthy co-twin of an affected twin (not recorded which).

The J gene is TRBJ1-1, the V gene TRBV18; TCRdb designates TRBD1, a call that cannot be tested without DNA. Germline V CDR1 and CDR2: KGHSH, LQKENI. This CDR3 contains 15 residues. The chain's CDR3 is CASSPTSGTNTEAFF.

The CDR3 sequence: CATSRDLNTNQPQHF. V gene TRBV15 combines with J gene TRBJ1-5. Germline V lookup: CDR1 LNHNV, CDR2 YYDKDF (reference sequence). This CDR3 comprises 15 residues.

CDR3 sequence: CASRGSDTQYF. The rearrangement uses TRBV28 and TRBJ2-3. The V gene's germline CDR1 is MDHEN and CDR2 SYDVKM. The CDR3 is 11 amino acids.

The chain employs TRBV29-1 and TRBJ2-7; TCRdb's D call, TRBD1, is unchecked because there is no DNA. Germline CDR1 and CDR2: SQVTM and ANQGSEA. The CDR3 extends over 13 amino acids. CDR3 sequence: CSVSGTGNHEQYF.

The chain recombines TRBV6-6 with TRBJ2-1; with no DNA, the TCRdb D assignment of TRBD1 cannot be verified. Per the germline V gene, CDR1 is MNHNY and CDR2 is SVGAGI (reference sequence). The CDR3 loop spans 13 amino acids. CDR3 protein: CASSRKGDNEQFF.

This chain links TRBV7-2 with TRBJ2-7. The CDR3 sequence is 12 residues long. Germline V CDR1 and CDR2: SGHTA, FQGNSA. The CDR3 spells CASSLPHYEQYF.

The V gene is TRBV20-1, the J gene TRBJ2-3; TCRdb's assignment of TRBD2 cannot be checked, as there is no DNA. Germline values: CDR1 DFQATT, CDR2 SNEGSKA (reference sequence). There are 15 residues in the CDR3. CDR3 in amino acids: CSASPLAGVGDTQYF.

The genes are TRBV7-8 and TRBJ2-7. Germline CDR1 is SGHVS and CDR2 is FQNEAQ. CDR3 length equals 11 residues. CDR3 protein: CASSQDLPQYF. Full variable domain (missing parts from reference TRBV7-8 and TRBJ2-7): GAGVSQSPRYKVAKRGQDVALRCDPISGHVSLFWYQQALGQGPEFLTYFQNEAQLDKSGLPSDRFFAERPEGSVSTLKIQRTQQEDSAVYLCASSQDLPQYFGPGTRLTVT.

J is TRBJ1-6 and V is TRBV20-1; the D call from TCRdb, TRBD1, cannot be confirmed without DNA. Germline CDR1 DFQATT, CDR2 SNEGSKA (reference sequence). This CDR3 has 13 amino acids. The CDR3 loop reads CSAGQGDDSPLHF.

The chain is built from TRBV5-1 and TRBJ2-7; lacking DNA, the TRBD1 call made by TCRdb goes unchecked. Looked up from germline, CDR1 is SGHRS and CDR2 is YFSETQ. This CDR3 region has 12 residues. The CDR3 region is CASSFEGREQYF.

The chain couples TRBV6-2 or TRBV6-3 to TRBJ1-5; TCRdb indicates TRBD1, and absent DNA this call remains unverified. This CDR3 has 16 residues. Germline V gene lookup returns CDR1 MNHEY and CDR2 SVGEGT. The CDR3 sequence: CASRSGGGATNQPQHF.

The rearrangement joins TRBV12-3 or TRBV12-4 to TRBJ2-7; TCRdb's D call of TRBD1 is untestable without DNA. The CDR3 sequence is 16 residues long. The CDR3: CASSLPRRQVPHEQYF.

The V call is TRBV7-2, the J call TRBJ1-6. This CDR3 spans 12 amino acids. Germline CDR1 is SGHTA and CDR2 is FQGNSA. The CDR3 reads CASSLGWEPLHF.

This chain uses TRBV12-3 or TRBV12-4 with TRBJ1-1; absent DNA, TCRdb's TRBD1 call cannot be checked. The CDR3 contains 12 residues. The CDR3 protein is CASSGQGATAFF.

V usage is TRBV20-1 and J usage is TRBJ2-1; lacking DNA, the TRBD2 call made by TCRdb goes unchecked. This CDR3 is built from 17 residues. Germline loops: CDR1 DFQATT, CDR2 SNEGSKA (reference sequence). The CDR3 region is CSATSLGLADRRDEQFF.

The V gene is TRBV10-3, the J gene TRBJ2-3; TCRdb gives TRBD1 as the D gene, but with no DNA this cannot be confirmed. The CDR3 covers 15 residues. Germline V lookup: CDR1 ENHRY, CDR2 SYGVKD. The CDR3 loop is CAISESKGGADTQYF.

The chain uses TRBV7-3 and TRBJ1-2. The germline gives CDR1 SGHTA, CDR2 FQGTGA. The CDR3 consists of 14 residues. The CDR3: CASSLTGQDDGYTF. Full variable domain (remainder filled in from reference TRBV7-3 and TRBJ1-2): GAGVSQTPSNKVTEKGKYVELRCDPISGHTALYWYRQSLGQGPEFLIYFQGTGAADDSGLPNDRFFAVRPEGSVSTLKIQRTERGDSAVYLCASSLTGQDDGYTFGSGTRLTVV.

This sequence joins TRBV20-1 and TRBJ2-7; no DNA is available, so the TRBD1 call from TCRdb remains unchecked. Germline CDR1 reads DFQATT; CDR2 reads SNEGSKA (reference sequence). The CDR3 totals 12 residues. The CDR3 loop is CSSQGRTYEQYF.

The chain carries TRBV13 and TRBJ2-7. Per the germline V gene, CDR1 is PRHDT and CDR2 is FYEKMQ (reference sequence). The CDR3 is 14 residues long. The chain's CDR3 is CACRFRDATYEQYF.

The chain joins TRBV7-9 to TRBJ1-1; no DNA is available, so the TRBD1 call from TCRdb remains unchecked. CDR3 length: 15 residues. CDR1 SEHNR and CDR2 FQNEAQ come from the germline V gene (reference sequence). CDR3 amino acids: CASSLAGDANTEAFF. Filled out from reference TRBV7-9 and TRBJ1-1, the complete variable domain reads DTGVSQNPRHKITKRGQNVTFRCDPISEHNRLYWYRQTLGQGPEFLTYFQNEAQLEKSRLLSDRFSAERPKGSFSTLEIQRTEQGDSAMYLCASSLAGDANTEAFFGQGTRLTVV.

The rearrangement joins TRBV7-1 to TRBJ1-5; with no DNA, the TCRdb D assignment of TRBD1 cannot be verified. TRBV7-1 has ORF status, its function being uncertain. The CDR3 sequence is 22 residues long. The CDR3 spells CASSSLPPGVIEGQGPNQPQHF.

The V gene is TRBV5-1, the J gene TRBJ2-5; TCRdb names TRBD2, which stays unverified in the absence of DNA. The CDR3 runs 15 residues. The germline V gene encodes CDR1 SGHRS and CDR2 YFSETQ. Here the CDR3 reads CASSPNGGSLETQYF.

The chain joins TRBV13 to TRBJ2-6; TCRdb designates TRBD2, a call that cannot be tested without DNA. Per germline, CDR1 PRHDT and CDR2 FYEKMQ (reference sequence). The CDR3 has 15 residues. The CDR3 here is CASSLRETGANVLTF.

The gene calls are TRBV19 and TRBJ1-2; the D call of TRBD1 rests on TCRdb alone, since no DNA is present to check it. This CDR3 region has 12 residues. CDR1 is LNHDA, CDR2 SQIVND, per germline (reference sequence). This CDR3 is CASSMTDVGYTF.

The V and J genes are TRBV5-6 and TRBJ2-2; there is no DNA to check the TCRdb D call of TRBD2. The germline CDR1 and CDR2 sequences are SGHDT and YYEEEE. There are 16 residues in the CDR3. The CDR3 loop reads CASSRPSGRSTGELFF.

The chain carries TRBV11-2 and TRBJ2-7; without DNA, the TCRdb call of TRBD2 cannot be checked. The CDR3 runs to 18 residues. CDR1 is SGHAT, CDR2 FQNNGV, per germline. CDR3 residues: CASSLVRSSGSGAYEQYF.

CDR3 residues: CSALLAGGISTQYF. The chain is built from TRBV20-1 and TRBJ2-3; absent DNA, TCRdb's TRBD2 call cannot be checked. CDR1 and CDR2 from the germline V gene are DFQATT and SNEGSKA (reference sequence). The CDR3 totals 14 residues.

The rearrangement joins TRBV9 to TRBJ2-1. The CDR3 sequence is 15 residues long. The germline V gene has CDR1 SGDLS and CDR2 YYNGEE. CDR3 sequence reads: CASSVVTSSYNEQFF.

V and J are TRBV28 and TRBJ2-2; without DNA, the TCRdb call of TRBD1 cannot be checked. There are 15 residues in the CDR3. Per the germline V gene, CDR1 is MDHEN and CDR2 is SYDVKM. The CDR3: CASSRVTGTAGELFF.

The V and J genes are TRBV19 and TRBJ2-7; TCRdb's D call, TRBD2, is unchecked because there is no DNA. This CDR3 has 16 residues. Germline CDR1 LNHDA, CDR2 SQIVND (reference sequence). The CDR3 protein is CASSIAPLGGLDEQYF.